This T cell receptor (beta chain) came from a study of human T cells and chemical hapten exposure (dated by TCRdb to the early 2020s). Notes on the research overall: The libraries were sequenced as a pool, and the TCR yield per sample differed mostly because of small variations in library volumes within the pool. From each blood RNA sample, both TCR alpha and TCR beta chains were sequenced. This study followed changes in the peripheral blood TCR repertoire in vivo during primary and secondary sensitization of alopecia patients to the hapten diphenylcyclopropenone (DPC).

This clonotype showed up just a few times. Its antigen target is currently unknown. No quality values exist for individual bases; no much larger clone is one base distant. Total RNA was extracted from unfractionated whole blood collected in Tempus Blood RNA tubes. Five or six healthy volunteers served as TCR sequencing controls and were bled at day 0, 2 weeks and 6 weeks. On the study overall, not on this receptor specifically: No change with DPC sensitization was found in the number of TCRs above 1 in 1000 frequency, and no evidence of global repertoire structure alterations was found. After repeated subsampling, the strength of the expansion versus patch-test correlation and the threshold at which it became significant changed.

Library preparation used 5' RACE. TCRdb records Illumina MiSeq as the sequencer. During library preparation, unique molecular identifiers were attached to individual cDNA molecules so that TCRs could be counted in a quantitative, reproducible way. Regarding the original processing steps: Samples had a median of roughly 87,000 TCRs, with a range from about 23,224 to 700,000. V, J and CDR3 annotation of the TCR reads was performed with the Decombinator software suite. For the PS versus PT1 abundance plots, all samples were subsampled to the same number of TCRs (28,000). Expanded TCRs were defined as absent before sensitization and observed at least eight times at the 2-week time point. The public reads were reprocessed in TCRdb via fastp at Q25 and MiXCR, keeping in-frame beta chains. Rows are unified per CDR3 protein, each entry keeping the most common DNA and genes. TCRdb, not the original authors, processed these V and J calls. In this sample the table shows about 110,000 distinct CDR3 sequences, around 20% of which occur a single time. The top ten hold 2.5% to 3% of the sample.

The source of this sequence is a human donor in good health.

Read as DNA, the sequence is TGCGCCAGCAGTGAATCCCTCCCTACCCGCACAGATACGCAGTATTTT. It codes for CASSESLPTRTDTQYF. The receptor chain draws on TRBV10-1 and TRBJ2-3; the D gene remains uncertain. The CDR3 measures 16 amino acids from cysteine to phenylalanine. The sequence is cut down to CDR3 DNA, 48 bases in frame from base 1. Reading the germline V gene (reference sequence) gives CDR1 WNHNN and CDR2 SYGVQD. The V end loses 3 bases and the J end loses 1 base, and a stretch of 14 bases separates them.